Listed here are 26 T cell receptor beta chains from one sample, sequenced in a study of T cell repertoires in cytomegalovirus infection. In TCRdb, the reads were re-called with MiXCR into one record per CDR3 protein. The data contain around 900,000 distinct CDR3 sequences, around 32% of them singletons. These receptors are not linked to any known antigen. Sequencing used cultured CD8+ T cells from PBMCs, obtained from culture after CMV antigen stimulation. These receptor sequences come from a human donor in good health (CMV status not recorded). Some clones in this sample may be carry-over from other donors' samples.

This clonotype was recorded a few times. The V call is TRBV24-1, the J call TRBJ1-5; D remains unclear. Trimming cost V 0 bases and J 4 bases, with 6 bases left between them. The V gene's germline CDR1 is KGHDR and CDR2 SFDVKD. This CDR3 is 14 amino acids long. CDR3 sequence: CATSDLHGNQPQHF. The CDR3 DNA is TGTGCCACCAGTGATTTGCATGGTAATCAGCCCCAGCATTTT.

This clonotype was counted only a few times. The CDR3 coding sequence is TGCGCCAGCAGCCTTTTACAGGCCGGGGACGCGAACACCGGGGAGCTGTTTTTT. Protein product: CASSLLQAGDANTGELFF. J is TRBJ2-2 and V is TRBV4-1, with D perhaps given as TRBD1 or TRBD2 (5 bases each). CDR3 length equals 18 residues. The ends were cut back, 4 bases at V and 0 bases at J, with 18 bases in the middle. Germline loops: CDR1 MGHRA, CDR2 YSYEKL.

This rearrangement joins TRBV12-3 or TRBV12-4 to TRBJ2-2, with D unclear. V lost 5 bases and J 10 bases, leaving 14 bases between the germline ends. This CDR3 has 13 amino acids. CDR3: CASSPPGSEELFF. The CDR3, as DNA: TGTGCCAGCAGTCCCCCAGGATCAGAGGAGCTGTTTTTT.

The chain carries TRBV2 and TRBJ2-1; no firm D call. CDR3 length: 17 amino acids. Germline CDR1 SNHLY, CDR2 FYNNEI. The V and J ends lost 3 bases and 2 bases respectively, with 17 bases between them. CDR3 protein: CASSDDGFFSPYNEQFF. In DNA form, the CDR3 reads TGTGCCAGCAGTGATGACGGATTTTTTAGTCCCTACAATGAGCAGTTCTTC.

This clonotype was seen many times. V is TRBV7-9 and J is TRBJ1-1; D unresolved. In germline, CDR1 is SEHNR, CDR2 FQNEAQ (reference sequence). The CDR3 is made up of 17 amino acids. Trimming pared 2 bases from V and 5 bases from J, leaving 21 bases between. The CDR3 here is CASSLNPGVGRGTEAFF. The CDR3, as DNA: TGTGCCAGCAGCTTAAACCCCGGGGTAGGGAGAGGGACTGAAGCTTTCTTT.

This clonotype was counted once. V usage is TRBV7-6 and J usage is TRBJ1-4; tentative D call: TRBD1 (5 bases). The germline V gene encodes CDR1 SGHVS and CDR2 FNYEAQ. The CDR3 is made up of 15 amino acids. V was pared by 7 bases and J by 5 bases, with 17 bases between. This chain's CDR3 is CASNSVAGLNEKLFF. CDR3 DNA: TGTGCCAGCAACTCAGTAGCAGGGCTAAATGAAAAACTGTTTTTT.

V gene TRBV7-9 combines with J gene TRBJ1-2; D remains ambiguous. The germline V and J ends were trimmed by 2 bases and 6 bases, with 16 bases remaining between them. Looked up from germline, CDR1 is SEHNR and CDR2 is FQNEAQ (reference sequence). The CDR3 is made up of 15 amino acids. The CDR3 region is CASSLTPRVDDGYTF. CDR3 coding DNA: TGTGCCAGCAGCTTAACGCCCCGGGTAGACGATGGCTACACCTTC.

This chain joins TRBV4-1 and TRBJ2-7; D is possibly TRBD1 (6 bases). The CDR3 extends over 15 amino acids. Germline V gene sequence: CDR1 MGHRA, CDR2 YSYEKL. V was shortened by 0 bases and J by 2 bases, with 11 bases between the two germline ends. DNA of the CDR3: TGCGCCAGCAGCCAAGATAAAGGGGGTACCTACGAGCAGTACTTC. Translation: CASSQDKGGTYEQYF.

The chain has TRBV7-2 and TRBJ2-1; 9 bases are shared with TRBD2. Germline CDR1 and CDR2: SGHTA and FQGNSA. With V trimmed by 0 bases and J by 4 bases, 16 bases remained unmatched. The CDR3 spans 20 residues. Here the CDR3 DNA reads TGTGCCAGCAGCTTAGCGTGGGCTAGCGGGGTGAGGACCGGGTACAATGAGCAGTTCTTC. It is translated as CASSLAWASGVRTGYNEQFF.

The CDR3 sequence is CASSESWTSGGNEQFF. In nucleotides, the CDR3 is TGTGCCAGCAGTGAAAGTTGGACTAGCGGGGGCAATGAGCAGTTCTTC. The gene calls are TRBV2 and TRBJ2-1, with TRBD2 identical over 13 bases. In germline, CDR1 is SNHLY, CDR2 FYNNEI. Trimming at V came to 2 bases and at J to 6 bases, leaving 4 bases not matched to a gene. This CDR3 has 16 residues.

There are a few counts of this clonotype. The chain links TRBV7-9 to TRBJ1-1; D is ambiguous. The CDR3 is made up of 13 amino acids. The germline V gene encodes CDR1 SEHNR and CDR2 FQNEAQ (reference sequence). Trimming removed 7 bases at V and 1 base at J, with 10 bases between. The CDR3 DNA reads TGTGCCAGCATGCCCGGAGGGAACACTGAAGCTTTCTTT. This gives the protein CASMPGGNTEAFF.

Comments on this clonotype: A much larger clone differs by one base, so this may be a read error. The gene calls are TRBV7-2 and TRBJ2-2, with a possible D match to TRBD2 (5 bases). The CDR3 consists of 13 residues. CDR1 and CDR2 from the germline V gene are SGHTA and FQGNSA. The CDR3, as DNA: TGTGCCAGCAGTCCGTCGAGAGCCGGGGAGCTGTCTTTT. Amino acids: CASSPSRAGELSF.

In this sample, this clonotype turned up a few times. The V call is TRBV4-2, the J call TRBJ2-3; 8 nucleotides match TRBD1. Germline V gives CDR1 LGHNA, CDR2 YNFKEQ. The CDR3 consists of 17 residues. With 0 bases clipped from V and 5 bases from J, the junction kept 10 bases outside the gene matches. The CDR3 sequence: CASSQEVRGQGEDTQYF. The CDR3 bases are TGTGCCAGCAGCCAAGAAGTTCGCGGACAGGGAGAAGATACGCAGTATTTT.

This clonotype was found a few times. The J gene is TRBJ2-7, the V gene TRBV7-6; no reliable D call. Germline V gene data show CDR1 as SGHVS and CDR2 as FNYEAQ. There are 9 residues in the CDR3. V dropped 10 bases and J dropped 3 bases, with 4 bases sitting between them. CDR3 sequence reads: CANRYEQYF. In DNA, the CDR3 is TGTGCCAACCGCTACGAGCAGTACTTC.

The V gene is TRBV9, the J gene TRBJ2-2, with D unresolved. The CDR3 is 14 amino acids. CDR1 is SGDLS, CDR2 YYNGEE, per germline. Trimming took off 3 bases at V and 4 bases at J, with 10 bases between the two ends. CDR3: CASSDKGGTGELFF. Here the CDR3 DNA reads TGTGCCAGCAGCGATAAGGGTGGCACCGGGGAGCTGTTTTTT.

A few counts support this clonotype. The rearrangement links TRBV20-1 to TRBJ2-1; 14 bases match TRBD2. The germline CDR1 and CDR2 sequences are DFQATT and SNEGSKA (reference sequence). V was pared by 0 bases and J by 8 bases, with 6 bases of the junction left unmatched. The CDR3 covers 16 residues. This CDR3 is CSAREPTSGGADEQFF. Written as DNA, the CDR3 is TGCAGTGCTAGAGAACCGACTAGCGGGGGGGCAGATGAGCAGTTCTTC.

V usage is TRBV5-1 and J usage is TRBJ2-7, with 8 positions matching TRBD1. Losses at the gene ends were 0 bases for V and 2 bases for J; bases not matched to a gene: 7. Germline V gene data show CDR1 as SGHRS and CDR2 as YFSETQ. The CDR3 is made up of 16 amino acids. The CDR3 sequence: CASSLAGGQATYEQYF. The CDR3 DNA is TGCGCCAGCAGCTTGGCCGGGGGACAGGCGACCTACGAGCAGTACTTC.

This clonotype was seen a handful of times. The junction differs from germline at one of its ends, possibly a read error. For the CDR3, the DNA is TGTGCTAGCAGCTCCCGCCACACCGGGGAGCTGTTTTTT. It codes for CASSSRHTGELFF. The chain employs TRBV7-7 and TRBJ2-2; D gene ambiguous. There are 13 residues in the CDR3. Per the germline V gene, CDR1 is SSHAT and CDR2 is FNYEAQ (reference sequence). Full variable domain (remainder filled in from reference TRBV7-7 and TRBJ2-2): GAGVSQSPRYKVTKRGQDVTLRCDPISSHATLYWYQQALGQGPEFLTYFNYEAQPDKSGLPSDRFSAERPEGSISTLTIQRTEQRDSAMYRCASSSRHTGELFFGEGSRLTVL.

V and J are TRBV4-1 and TRBJ1-1; D may be TRBD1 (6 bases). In germline, CDR1 is MGHRA, CDR2 YSYEKL. Trimming shortened V by 0 bases and J by 1 base, and 15 bases separated the two germline ends. CDR3 size: 17 residues. The CDR3 DNA reads as TGCGCCAGCAGCCAAGATACAGCGGGACACTCGAACACTGAAGCTTTCTTT. It yields the protein CASSQDTAGHSNTEAFF.

This clonotype was counted a few times. The chain links TRBV7-9 to TRBJ1-4, with D unclear. Germline V gene lookup returns CDR1 SEHNR and CDR2 FQNEAQ (reference sequence). The CDR3 runs 13 residues. V was clipped by 5 bases and J by 1 base, with 5 bases between them. The CDR3 loop is CASSHKTNEKLFF. CDR3 sequence (DNA): TGTGCCAGCAGCCACAAAACTAATGAAAAACTGTTTTTT.

The chain uses TRBV15 and TRBJ2-1; 9 bases map to TRBD2. The CDR3 spans 14 residues. Germline V gives CDR1 LNHNV, CDR2 YYDKDF (reference sequence). The J segment lost 9 bases and the V segment lost 7 bases, leaving 10 bases of the junction unmatched. This CDR3 is CATTLGRGGGEQFF. CDR3 nucleotides: TGTGCCACCACCCTGGGGCGGGGGGGCGGTGAGCAGTTCTTC.

This clonotype was seen repeatedly, ten times or more. The V gene is TRBV7-2, the J gene TRBJ2-3; D may correspond to TRBD1 or TRBD2 (5 bases each). The V end was cut by 2 bases, the J end by 3 bases, with 12 bases between. The length of the CDR3 is 15 residues. The V gene's germline CDR1 is SGHTA and CDR2 FQGNSA. Written as DNA, the CDR3 is TGTGCCAGCAGCTTAAGGGGCAGGACTACAGATACGCAGTATTTT. Translating gives CASSLRGRTTDTQYF. Drawing the rest from reference TRBV7-2 and TRBJ2-3, the complete variable domain is GAGVSQSPSNKVTEKGKDVELRCDPISGHTALYWYRQSLGQGLEFLIYFQGNSAPDKSGLPSDRFSAERTGGSVSTLTIQRTQQEDSAVYLCASSLRGRTTDTQYFGPGTRLTVL.

This clonotype has more than one count but fewer than ten. The chain uses TRBV27 and TRBJ1-5; no clear D. The CDR3 is 12 amino acids. With 5 bases removed from V and 7 bases from J, the gap between germline ends came to 9 bases. The germline gives CDR1 MNHEY, CDR2 SMNVEV (reference sequence). CDR3 sequence: CASSRGTQPQHF. CDR3 sequence (DNA): TGTGCCAGCAGTCGGGGAACCCAGCCCCAGCATTTT.

This chain uses TRBV2 with TRBJ1-2, with D unclear. Looked up from germline, CDR1 is SNHLY and CDR2 is FYNNEI. The CDR3 is 9 residues long. Deletions cut 11 bases from V and 3 bases from J, with 4 bases between. This chain's CDR3 is CALYYGYTF. The CDR3 DNA is TGTGCCCTCTACTATGGCTACACCTTC. Supplemented by reference TRBV2 and TRBJ1-2, the full variable domain reads EPEVTQTPSHQVTQMGQEVILRCVPISNHLYFYWYRQILGQKVEFLVSFYNNEISEKSEIFDDQFSVERPDGSNFTLKIRSTKLEDSAMYFCALYYGYTFGSGTRLTVV.

The rearrangement joins TRBV6-6 to TRBJ1-5; D unresolved. Trimming took 4 bases from V and 1 from J, leaving 11 bases between them. Germline V gene data show CDR1 as MNHNY and CDR2 as SVGAGI (reference sequence). This CDR3 contains 15 residues. Here the CDR3 DNA reads TGTGCCAGCAGTTTTCCGGATTTCAGCAATCAGCCCCAGCATTTT. Amino acid sequence: CASSFPDFSNQPQHF.

In its sample, this clonotype was seen a few times. This rearrangement joins TRBV7-6 to TRBJ2-3; TRBD2 matches at 10 bases. V lost 4 bases to trimming and J lost 6 bases; unmatched junction nucleotides: 7. Germline values: CDR1 SGHVS, CDR2 FNYEAQ. The CDR3 has 15 amino acids. The CDR3: CASSYLAGVADTQYF. The CDR3, as DNA: TGTGCCAGCAGCTACCTAGCGGGGGTGGCTGATACGCAGTATTTT.